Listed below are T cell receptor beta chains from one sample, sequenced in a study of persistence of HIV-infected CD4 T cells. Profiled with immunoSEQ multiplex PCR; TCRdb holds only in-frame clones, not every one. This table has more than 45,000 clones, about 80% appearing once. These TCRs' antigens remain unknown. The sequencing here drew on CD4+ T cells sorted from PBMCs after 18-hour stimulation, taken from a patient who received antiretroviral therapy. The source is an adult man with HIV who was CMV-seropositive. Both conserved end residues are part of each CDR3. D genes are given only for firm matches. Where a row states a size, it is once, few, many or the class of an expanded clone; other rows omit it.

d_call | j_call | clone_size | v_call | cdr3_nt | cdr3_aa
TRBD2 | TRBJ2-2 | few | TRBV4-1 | TGCGCCAGCAGCCTAGCGGGGGGGCCCGGGGAGCTGTTTTTT | CASSLAGGPGELFF
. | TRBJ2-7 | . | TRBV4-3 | TGCGCCAGCAGCCAAGAAATCCTTTCCGGTGTCAGCTACTACGAGCAGTACTTC | CASSQEILSGVSYYEQYF
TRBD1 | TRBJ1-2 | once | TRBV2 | TGTGCCAGCAGTGGAGAGACAGGGGGGGTCTATGGCTACACCTTC | CASSGETGGVYGYTF
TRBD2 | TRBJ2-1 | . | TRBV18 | TGTGCCAGCTCACCACGGAGTAGCGGGAGTTTCAATGAGCAGTTCTTC | CASSPRSSGSFNEQFF
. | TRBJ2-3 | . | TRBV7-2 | TGTGCCAGCAGCTTAGGAGGTGTACCTAGCTCAGATACGCAGTATTTT | CASSLGGVPSSDTQYF
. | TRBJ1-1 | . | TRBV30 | TGTGCCTGGAGACAGGGAAACACTGAAGCTTTCTTT | CAWRQGNTEAFF
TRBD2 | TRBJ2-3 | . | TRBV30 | TGTGCCTGGAGTCTCAGCGGGATGAGCACAGATACGCAGTATTTT | CAWSLSGMSTDTQYF
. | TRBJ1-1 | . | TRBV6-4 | TGTGCCAGCAGTGAAGGGGGGTTCGGTGAAGCTTTCTTT | CASSEGGFGEAFF
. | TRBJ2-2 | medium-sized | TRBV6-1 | TGTGCCAGCAGTGAAGTAGGTGCGTGGAACACCGGGGAGCTGTTTTTT | CASSEVGAWNTGELFF
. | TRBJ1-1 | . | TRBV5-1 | TGCGCCAGCAGCTTGGAGGTCAGCAGGGCGAACACTGAAGCTTTCTTT | CASSLEVSRANTEAFF
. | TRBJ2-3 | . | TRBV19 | TGTGCCAGTAGCCTCGACACAGATACGCAGTATTTT | CASSLDTDTQYF
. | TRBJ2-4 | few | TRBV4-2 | TGTGCCAGCAGCCAAGGCATCAAAAACATTCAGTACTTC | CASSQGIKNIQYF
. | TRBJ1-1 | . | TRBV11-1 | TGTGCCAGCAGCTTAGCGCTGGGGAAGACTGAAGCTTTCTTT | CASSLALGKTEAFF
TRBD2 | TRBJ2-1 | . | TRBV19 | TGTGCCAGTAGTTCCCGGACTAGCGGATACAATGAGCAGTTCTTC | CASSSRTSGYNEQFF
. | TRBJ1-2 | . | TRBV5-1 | TGCGCCAGCAGCTTGGTGGGATTCTACACCTTC | CASSLVGFYTF
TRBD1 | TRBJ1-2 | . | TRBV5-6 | TGTGCCAGCAGCTTAGGACAGGGGTTGTCGGGACCCTATGGCTACACCTTC | CASSLGQGLSGPYGYTF
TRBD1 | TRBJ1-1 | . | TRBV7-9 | TGTGCCAGCAGCTCGGGACAGGGAGTCGCTGAAGCTTTCTTT | CASSSGQGVAEAFF
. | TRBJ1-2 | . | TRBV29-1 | TGCAGCGTTGCTGACAGAAATAACTATGGCTACACCTTC | CSVADRNNYGYTF
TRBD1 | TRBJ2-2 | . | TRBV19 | TGTGCCAGTAGTATAGACGGGCGACAGGGTACCGCCGGGGAGCTGTTTTTT | CASSIDGRQGTAGELFF
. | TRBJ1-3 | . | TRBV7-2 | TGTGCCAGCAGTCCCGACGGAAGCTCTGGAAACACCATATATTTT | CASSPDGSSGNTIYF
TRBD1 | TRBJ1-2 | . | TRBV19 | TGTGCCAGTAGTATAGGCAGGGACAGGATCATCCGATGGGGCTACACCTTC | CASSIGRDRIIRWGYTF
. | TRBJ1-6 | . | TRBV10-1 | TGCGCCAGCAGTGAAACGGACTCACCCCTCCACTTT | CASSETDSPLHF
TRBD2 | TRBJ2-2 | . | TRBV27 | TGTGCCAGCACCAAACTAGCGGGAGGTGGTACCGGGGAGCTGTTTTTT | CASTKLAGGGTGELFF
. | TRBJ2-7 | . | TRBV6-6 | TGTGCCAGCAGTCCAGGTCGCCCAGGAGGGGTCGGCTCCTACGAGCAGTACTTC | CASSPGRPGGVGSYEQYF